The T cell receptor (beta chain) described here comes from a study of blood T cell repertoires in COVID-19. Study-wide context: COVID-19 samples, acute and convalescent, were from the United States, Italy and Spain. PBMCs, B-cell-depleted T cells, or T cells provided the cDNA or gDNA that made up the material.

Per the original methods: For nucleated cells, counts were estimated from reference gene primer amplification. Method: immunoSEQ multiplex PCR; TCRdb's copy keeps in-frame clones and lacks some. V and J calls and clone size are given by that table; D and trimming were obtained from the DNA. The table has 65,000 to 70,000 clones, approximately 86% seen once. This clone is a singleton in its sample. The CDR3 runs 12 residues. V was clipped by 4 bases and J by 10 bases, with 12 bases between them. Germline V gene sequence: CDR1 MNHEY, CDR2 SMNVEV (reference sequence). V is TRBV27 and J is TRBJ2-3; tentatively, D is TRBD1 (5 bases). The clonotype was recovered from a man in his fifties with acute or convalescent COVID-19. The source material was peripheral blood. The CDR3 nucleotides are TGTGCCAGCAGTTCAGGACACCGTCCGCAGTATTTT. Amino acid sequence: CASSSGHRPQYF.